This T cell receptor beta chain was profiled in a study of PD-1 blockade in classical Hodgkin lymphoma. Method: immunoSEQ multiplex PCR; TCRdb's copy keeps in-frame clones and lacks some. This table holds some 21,000 clones, about 95% found once. Study-wide results and limits: The authors have not defined what causes the repertoire differences, possibly disease activity or prior therapy. Baseline TCR diversity was reportedly lower in newly diagnosed patients than in healthy donors. It was reported as lower still in relapsed/refractory patients.

A word on this clone: No antigen is known for it.

Time point in this sample: newly diagnosed, previously untreated cHL patient sample. The study compared against PBMCs from newly diagnosed, untreated classical Hodgkin lymphoma. Trimming left V 6 bases short and J 2 bases short, with 12 bases between. The germline V gene encodes CDR1 MNHEY and CDR2 SVGAGI. This CDR3 comprises 14 residues. Material: peripheral blood mononuclear cells (PBMCs). The chain carries TRBV6-5 and TRBJ2-3; a weak D match, TRBD2 (5 bases). The receptor's source is a human donor with classical Hodgkin lymphoma. In DNA, the CDR3 is TGTGCCAGCAGGCCCGGGGTCGCCACAGATACGCAGTATTTT. Its translation is CASRPGVATDTQYF.